Given below is one T cell receptor beta chain in context. This CDR3 has 17 amino acids. V was pared by 8 bases and J by 3 bases, with 20 bases between. Looked up from germline, CDR1 is SGHVS and CDR2 is FQNEAQ. Clones were read by immunoSEQ multiplex PCR, and TCRdb kept only the in-frame ones, dropping some. The sample lists about 77,000 clones, over 75% occurring once. This record belongs to a study of T cell changes during pregnancy in multiple sclerosis. This chain connects TRBV7-8 to TRBJ1-6; TRBD1 might be the D (6 bases). The TCR was taken from a female donor with multiple sclerosis, enrolled in a pregnancy study. This specimen consisted of peripheral blood, obtained before pregnancy. The DNA for the CDR3 is TGTGCCAGCCGACGGTTTCAGGGGACGATCTATAATTCACCCCTCCACTTT. The encoded protein is CASRRFQGTIYNSPLHF.